This TCR beta chain comes out of a study of OX40 agonist ivuxolimab in advanced cancers. Study background: Patients received intravenous ivuxolimab every 2 weeks at 0.01 to 10 mg/kg. The study's findings and limits: Some nonresponders additionally presented with little normalized T-cell clonal expansion. The study found that CD8+ T cells averaged more expanded clones than CD4+.

There are 12 residues in the CDR3. Looked up from germline, CDR1 is MNHEY and CDR2 is SVGAGI. Trimming left V 3 bases short and J 8 bases short, with 10 bases between. Method: immunoSEQ multiplex PCR; TCRdb's copy keeps in-frame clones and lacks some. The data hold about 58,000 clones, with roughly 84% observed a single time. On this clone itself: The target antigen is unknown.

The TCR comes from an adult with an advanced solid tumor such as melanoma, head and neck, liver or kidney cancer. The source was CD4+ or CD8+ T cells sorted from blood, collected in a trial of the OX40 agonist ivuxolimab. The rearrangement uses TRBV6-5 and TRBJ1-2, with D possibly TRBD1 on 5 matching bases. Here the CDR3 reads CASSYAGGGYTF. CDR3 coding DNA: TGTGCCAGCAGTTATGCGGGGGGGGGCTACACCTTC.